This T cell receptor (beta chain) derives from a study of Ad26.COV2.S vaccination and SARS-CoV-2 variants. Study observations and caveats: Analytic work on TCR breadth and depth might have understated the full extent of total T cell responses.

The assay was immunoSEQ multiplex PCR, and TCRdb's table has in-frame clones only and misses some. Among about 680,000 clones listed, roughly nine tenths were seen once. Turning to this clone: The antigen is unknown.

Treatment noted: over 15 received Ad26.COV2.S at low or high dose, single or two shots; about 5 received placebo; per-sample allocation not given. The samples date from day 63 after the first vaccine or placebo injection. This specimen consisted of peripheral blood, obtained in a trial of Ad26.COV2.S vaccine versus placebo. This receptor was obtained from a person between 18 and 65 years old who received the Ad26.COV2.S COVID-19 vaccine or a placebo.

The CDR3 sequence: CASSQGVGTGENEQFF. In DNA form, the CDR3 reads TGTGCCAGCAGCCAAGGCGTCGGGACAGGAGAAAATGAGCAGTTCTTC. This chain joins TRBV3-1 (or the pseudogene TRBV3-2) and TRBJ2-1; 8 bases map to TRBD1. CDR3 length: 16 residues. In germline, CDR1 is LGHDT, CDR2 YNNKEL (reference sequence). Losses at the gene ends were 1 base for V and 7 bases for J; bases not matched to a gene: 9.